This T cell receptor beta chain was obtained from a study of blood T cell repertoires in COVID-19. Study-level information: Spain, Italy and the United States supplied samples that represented acute and convalescent COVID-19. In each case, the material was cDNA or gDNA derived from T cells, B-cell-depleted T cells, or PBMCs.

CDR3 length: 15 amino acids. Germline CDR1 and CDR2: SNHLY and FYNNEI. Between the trimmed V and J ends, which lost 3 bases and 4 bases, there was a span of 13 bases. This clone occurred once. Original processing notes: Amplified reference gene primers provided the basis for estimating nucleated cell counts. Data came from immunoSEQ multiplex PCR; TCRdb stores just in-frame clones and leaves some out. The V and J calls and clone size were taken over from that table, and D and trimming were inferred from the DNA. The sample carries around 73,000 clones, approximately 83% recorded once. The genes are TRBV2 and TRBJ1-5, with D perhaps TRBD1 (5 bases). The receptor comes from a human donor in a cohort sampled during active COVID-19. The sequenced sample was peripheral blood. The CDR3 reads CASSEGRAGNQPQHF. CDR3 nucleotide sequence: TGTGCCAGCAGTGAGGGCAGGGCCGGGAATCAGCCCCAGCATTTT.